The 8 T cell receptor beta chains below come from one sample, sequenced in a study of radiotherapy plus CTLA-4 blockade in lung cancer. Assay used: immunoSEQ multiplex PCR; TCRdb lists only in-frame clones, some missing. The data hold fewer than 65,000 clones, with approximately 84% observed a single time. Source: peripheral blood, taken from a patient treated with radiotherapy plus ipilimumab. These receptors came from a human donor with non-small cell lung cancer whose response to radiotherapy plus ipilimumab could not be evaluated.

The chain recombines TRBV7-2 with TRBJ2-7; TRBD1 matches at 7 bases. The CDR3 has 13 residues. CDR1 and CDR2 (germline): SGHTA, FQGNSA. J was trimmed by 5 bases and V by 5 bases; bases with no gene match: 6. CDR3: CASSKDRVHEQYF. CDR3 coding DNA: TGTGCCAGCAGCAAAGACAGGGTCCACGAGCAGTACTTC.

This sequence joins TRBV4-1 and TRBJ1-1; 11 positions agree with TRBD1. With 4 bases clipped from V and 5 bases from J, the junction kept 6 bases outside the gene matches. This CDR3 contains 15 residues. Germline V gene lookup returns CDR1 MGHRA and CDR2 YSYEKL. In DNA form, the CDR3 reads TGCGCCAGCAGCCTCCCAGGGACAGGGGGAACTGAAGCTTTCTTT. It specifies CASSLPGTGGTEAFF.

V gene TRBV6-5 combines with J gene TRBJ2-7; D perhaps matches TRBD1 (5 bases). Germline assignment: CDR1 MNHEY and CDR2 SVGAGI. The length of the CDR3 is 12 residues. V was pared by 2 bases and J by 3 bases, with 5 bases between. The CDR3: CASSYRGYEQYF. The CDR3 nucleotides are TGTGCCAGCAGTTACAGGGGCTACGAGCAGTACTTC.

This chain links TRBV28 with TRBJ1-5; D unresolved. The CDR3 covers 15 residues. Germline V gives CDR1 MDHEN, CDR2 SYDVKM. The V end was cut by 7 bases, the J end by 1 base, with 14 bases between. CDR3: CASNSISGSNQPQHF. DNA for the CDR3: TGTGCCAGCAATTCCATCAGCGGAAGCAATCAGCCCCAGCATTTT.

The chain has TRBV5-1 and TRBJ2-2; D is possibly TRBD2 (7 bases). Germline assignment: CDR1 SGHRS and CDR2 YFSETQ. The CDR3 contains 13 residues. Trimming shortened V by 5 bases and J by 6 bases, and 11 bases separated the two germline ends. The CDR3 nucleotides are TGCGCCAGCAGAGGGGGGGAGCCCGGGGAGCTGTTTTTT. This encodes CASRGGEPGELFF.

The chain uses TRBV5-1 and TRBJ2-3; 10 bases line up with TRBD1. Germline-derived CDR1 and CDR2 are SGHRS and YFSETQ. Germline trimming cut 0 bases from V and 2 bases from J; bases unmatched to any gene: 3. The CDR3 is 16 residues long. CDR3 sequence (DNA): TGCGCCAGCAGCTTGGACGGGACAGGGGACACAGATACGCAGTATTTT. Translated: CASSLDGTGDTDTQYF.

On this clone itself: Other DNA sequences from this sample encode an identical CDR3 as well. The genes are TRBV7-9 and TRBJ1-2; 9 bases are a match to TRBD1. Losses at the gene ends were 4 bases for V and 14 bases for J; bases not matched to a gene: 11. CDR1 is SEHNR, CDR2 FQNEAQ, per germline (reference sequence). The CDR3 is 13 residues long. Written as DNA, the CDR3 is TGTGCCAGCAGCTCCAGGACAGGGGTTTCTTCGACCTTC. The encoded protein is CASSSRTGVSSTF.

This clone has only a few counts. The genes are TRBV4-3 and TRBJ2-5, with D possibly being TRBD2 (5 bases). The germline V gene encodes CDR1 LGHNA and CDR2 YSLEER. The CDR3 has 16 amino acids. The V and J ends lost 0 bases and 1 base respectively, with 12 bases between them. The CDR3 reads CASSQDWAGGQETQYF. The DNA for the CDR3 is TGCGCCAGCAGCCAAGACTGGGCGGGTGGCCAAGAGACCCAGTACTTC.